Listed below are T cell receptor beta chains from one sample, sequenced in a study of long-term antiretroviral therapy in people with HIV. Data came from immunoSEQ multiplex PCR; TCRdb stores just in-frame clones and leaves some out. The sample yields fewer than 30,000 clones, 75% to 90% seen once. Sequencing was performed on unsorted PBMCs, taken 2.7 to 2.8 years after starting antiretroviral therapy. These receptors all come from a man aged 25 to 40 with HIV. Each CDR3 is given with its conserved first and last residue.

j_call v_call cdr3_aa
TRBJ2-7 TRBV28 CASSLWGGSGSGEQYF
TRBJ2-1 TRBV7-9 CASSSRPTATPSLYNEQFF
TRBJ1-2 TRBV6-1 CASRGRVYGYTF
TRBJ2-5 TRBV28 CASSVTGGALQETQYF
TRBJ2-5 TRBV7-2 CASSLVVGTQYF
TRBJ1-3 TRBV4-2 CASSPLEGGNTIYF
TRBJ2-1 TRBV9 CASSASGKVDEQFF
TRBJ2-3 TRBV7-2 CASSLAPGITDTQYF
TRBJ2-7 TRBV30 CAWFWVSIYEQYF
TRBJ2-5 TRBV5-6 CASSFGTLQETQYF
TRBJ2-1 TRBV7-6 CASSGMTSGSSYNEQFF
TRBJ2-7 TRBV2 CASTPPDSPYEQYF
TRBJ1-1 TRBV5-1 CASSLWDRGQNTEAFF
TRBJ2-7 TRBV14 CASSQEFGRSGQVSSSSYEQYF
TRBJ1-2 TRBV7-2 CASTLNTGGSGGYTF
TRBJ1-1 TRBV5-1 CASSWQGAMNTEAFF
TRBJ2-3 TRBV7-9 CASSLGLLDSTDTQYF
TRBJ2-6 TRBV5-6 CASSLVVARGAQGANVLTF
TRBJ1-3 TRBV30 CAWGGSDTIYF
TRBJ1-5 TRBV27 CASSWDSNQPQHF
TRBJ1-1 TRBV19 CASSDPGGQGPEAFF
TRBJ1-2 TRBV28 CASTLRGNYGYTF
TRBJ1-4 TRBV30 CAWNSIRGTNEKLFF
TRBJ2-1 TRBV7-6 CASSTLQLAGHHNEQFF
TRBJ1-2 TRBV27 CASKRDRTTNYGYTF
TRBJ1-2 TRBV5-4 CASGETAYGYTF
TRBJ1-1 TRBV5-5 CASSTDWNTEAFF
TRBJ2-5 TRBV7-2 CASSPKETQYF
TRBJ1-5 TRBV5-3 CARSLGWGRGPPSNQPQHF
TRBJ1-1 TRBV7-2 CASSFQGLGTEAFF
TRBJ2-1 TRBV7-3 CASSLKGGDRGWHEQFF